This T cell receptor beta chain emerged from a study of graft-versus-host responses after intestinal transplantation. Overall study results and limits: Some patients had graft-donor T cell macrochimerism. In their allografts, the ratios of graft-versus-host to host-versus-graft T cell clones were high.

This CDR3 is 14 amino acids long. Trimming left V 5 bases short and J 2 bases short, with 10 bases between. Germline CDR1 is SGHAT and CDR2 is FQNNGV. The protocol was immunoSEQ multiplex PCR, while the TCRdb copy is restricted to in-frame clones and leaves out a portion. The profile shows about 51,000 clones, 90% to 95% of them singletons. In the case of this clone: Its antigen is currently unknown.

The receptor comes from a human donor who was the organ donor for an intestinal transplant. The sequencing here drew on unstimulated CD8+ T cells sorted from spleen or lymph node cells, taken before transplant. The rearrangement links TRBV11-2 to TRBJ1-5; perhaps TRBD1 as D (5 bases). This CDR3 is CASSLKGGNQPQHF. CDR3 nucleotide sequence: TGTGCCAGCAGCCTTAAAGGGGGCAATCAGCCCCAGCATTTT.